Listed below are T cell receptor beta chains from one sample, sequenced in a study of CD8 T cells in ankylosing spondylitis. TCRdb re-derived calls from the 5' RACE reads in MiXCR, one entry per CDR3 protein. The sample has more than 500,000 distinct CDR3 sequences, roughly 5% seen once. The specimen was blood, either unsorted or a sorted T cell fraction (not recorded which). These receptors all come from a male donor with ankylosing spondylitis. The CDR3 runs from the conserved cysteine through the conserved F or W. The order of the fields is V gene, clone size, J gene, D gene, CDR3 protein, CDR3 DNA. A D gene is named only where the DNA matches it firmly. Some rows mark clone size as missing; the rest say once, few, many or name a class of expanded clone.

>TRBV12-3/TRBV12-4|few|TRBJ2-1|.
CASTQPGREQFF
TGTGCCAGCACTCAGCCGGGCCGGGAGCAGTTCTTC
>TRBV7-9|.|TRBJ2-7|TRBD1
CASSTPRQGNEQYF
TGTGCCAGCAGCACACCAAGACAGGGGAACGAGCAGTACTTC
>TRBV12-3/TRBV12-4|many|TRBJ1-5|TRBD1
CASSFRDRGWQPQHF
TGTGCCAGCAGTTTTAGGGACAGGGGTTGGCAGCCCCAGCATTTT
>TRBV18|many|TRBJ2-3|.
CASSPPGEGEGTDTQYF
TGTGCCAGCTCACCCCCCGGCGAGGGTGAGGGGACAGATACGCAGTATTTT
>TRBV7-6|.|TRBJ2-1|TRBD2
CASSLQAGEHNEQFF
TGTGCCAGCAGCTTACAAGCGGGAGAGCACAATGAGCAGTTCTTC
>TRBV5-1|many|TRBJ2-2|.
CASSLYGDHTGELFF
TGCGCCAGCAGCTTGTACGGGGACCACACCGGGGAGCTGTTTTTT
>TRBV18|many|TRBJ2-3|.
CASSLRGWGDTQYF
TGTGCCAGCTCGCTTCGTGGATGGGGAGATACGCAGTATTTT
>TRBV9|many|TRBJ2-1|.
CASRRGRGDNEQFF
TGTGCCAGCAGACGAGGGAGAGGGGACAATGAGCAGTTCTTC
>TRBV20-1|.|TRBJ2-1|.
CSARSGHNNEQFF
TGCAGTGCTAGGAGCGGACACAACAATGAGCAGTTCTTC
>TRBV5-1|many|TRBJ2-7|.
CASSLETGGGYEQYF
TGCGCCAGCAGCTTGGAGACGGGGGGCGGCTACGAGCAGTACTTC
>TRBV7-6|many|TRBJ1-5|.
CASSFFGDQPQHF
TGTGCCAGCAGCTTTTTTGGGGATCAGCCCCAGCATTTT
>TRBV6-2/TRBV6-3|many|TRBJ1-6|.
CASSYLRFNSPLHF
TGTGCCAGCAGTTACTTACGGTTCAATTCACCCCTCCACTTT
>TRBV19|.|TRBJ2-5|.
CASSILGAGGETQYF
TGTGCCAGTAGTATCCTGGGGGCCGGGGGAGAGACCCAGTACTTC
>TRBV7-9|many|TRBJ2-2|TRBD2
CASSLTSGYAGELFF
TGTGCCAGCAGCTTAACTAGCGGTTATGCCGGGGAGCTGTTTTTT
>TRBV20-1|many|TRBJ1-1|.
CSARPPGRSEAFF
TGCAGTGCTAGGCCCCCAGGGAGGAGTGAAGCTTTCTTT
>TRBV9|.|TRBJ2-3|.
CASSEGGLLLNTQYF
TGTGCCAGCAGCGAGGGGGGACTTCTCCTAAATACGCAGTATTTT
>TRBV5-5|few|TRBJ2-1|TRBD2
CASSWSGGTYNEQFF
TGTGCCAGCAGCTGGAGCGGGGGGACCTACAATGAGCAGTTCTTC
>TRBV20-1|many|TRBJ2-7|.
CSARLREQYF
TGCAGTGCTAGGTTGCGGGAGCAGTACTTC
>TRBV6-2/TRBV6-3|many|TRBJ1-6|.
CASSPRENSPLHF
TGTGCCAGCAGCCCGAGAGAGAATTCACCCCTCCACTTT
>TRBV4-2|many|TRBJ2-1|.
CASSQDRQVNEQFF
TGTGCCAGCAGCCAAGATAGGCAGGTCAATGAGCAGTTCTTC
>TRBV20-1|many|TRBJ2-7|TRBD1
CSARTGTGGYEQYF
TGCAGTGCTCGGACCGGGACAGGGGGCTACGAGCAGTACTTC
>TRBV5-6|many|TRBJ1-2|.
CASSLQTWGYTF
TGTGCCAGCAGCTTGCAGACTTGGGGCTACACCTTC
>TRBV20-1|.|TRBJ2-6|.
CSASVGGGANVLTF
TGCAGTGCTAGTGTTGGCGGTGGGGCCAACGTCCTGACTTTC
>TRBV7-2|many|TRBJ2-2|TRBD1
CASSLSGQGAVGELFF
TGTGCCAGCAGCCTTAGCGGACAGGGGGCCGTCGGGGAGCTGTTTTTT
>TRBV7-2|few|TRBJ2-7|.
CASTLPSRTYEQYF
TGTGCCAGCACCCTACCGAGCCGGACCTACGAGCAGTACTTC
>TRBV12-3/TRBV12-4|many|TRBJ1-1|.
CASSLGQLTEAFF
TGTGCCAGCAGTTTAGGACAGCTCACTGAAGCTTTCTTT
>TRBV28|many|TRBJ2-5|.
CASSPPGGRETQYF
TGTGCCAGCAGTCCCCCGGGTGGGCGAGAGACCCAGTACTTC
>TRBV12-3/TRBV12-4|many|TRBJ2-5|TRBD2
CASSLGDYQVTQYF
TGTGCCAGCAGTTTGGGGGACTACCAAGTCACCCAGTACTTC
>TRBV6-1|many|TRBJ2-7|TRBD2
CASSPAGGAYEQYF
TGTGCCAGCAGTCCGGCTGGGGGGGCCTACGAGCAGTACTTC
>TRBV4-1|few|TRBJ2-6|.
CASSQRSSSSGANVLTF
TGCGCCAGCAGCCAACGTAGCAGTAGCTCTGGGGCCAACGTCCTGACTTTC
>TRBV7-2|.|TRBJ2-7|.
CASSLGAYHSYEQYF
TGTGCCAGCAGCCTGGGGGCTTACCACTCCTACGAGCAGTACTTC
>TRBV6-1|many|TRBJ2-3|TRBD2
CASRLRTSGRVGDTQYF
TGTGCCAGCAGACTACGGACTAGCGGGAGGGTCGGAGATACGCAGTATTTT
>TRBV7-9|many|TRBJ2-7|TRBD2
CASSMGLAGVTEQYF
TGTGCCAGCAGCATGGGACTAGCGGGAGTTACCGAGCAGTACTTC
>TRBV5-1|many|TRBJ1-2|.
CASSLAYGRTNYGYTF
TGCGCCAGCAGCTTGGCCTATGGCAGGACTAACTATGGCTACACCTTC
>TRBV20-1|many|TRBJ1-1|.
CSARDVGTANTEAFF
TGCAGTGCTAGAGATGTAGGGACCGCGAACACTGAAGCTTTCTTT
>TRBV5-1|many|TRBJ2-5|.
CASSVTGFGETQYF
TGCGCCAGCAGCGTGACAGGATTTGGCGAGACCCAGTACTTC
>TRBV28|many|TRBJ2-1|TRBD2
CASSPLLAGVGNEQFF
TGTGCCAGCAGTCCCCTACTAGCGGGGGTGGGAAATGAGCAGTTCTTC
>TRBV6-2/TRBV6-3|few|TRBJ2-2|.
CASRILTSSTGELFF
TGTGCCAGCAGAATTCTGACTAGTAGCACCGGGGAGCTGTTTTTT
>TRBV2|many|TRBJ2-5|.
CASNNLLRGQETQYF
TGTGCCAGCAATAACTTGTTGCGGGGTCAAGAGACCCAGTACTTC
>TRBV29-1|many|TRBJ2-1|TRBD2
CSVLAGGYTYEQFF
TGCAGCGTTCTAGCGGGAGGGTACACGTATGAGCAGTTCTTC
>TRBV28|many|TRBJ2-5|TRBD2
CASSSPGGTETQYF
TGTGCCAGCAGTTCCCCGGGAGGGACAGAGACCCAGTACTTC